This passage covers 26 T cell receptor beta chains from one sample sequenced in a study of identical twins (dated by TCRdb to the mid-2010s). Receptor amplification or capture employed 5' RACE. The sample was run on an Illumina HiSeq 2000. The public sequencing data were trimmed at Q25 with fastp and processed into clonotypes with MiXCR by TCRdb, which kept only in-frame beta chains. A single entry per CDR3 protein holds the most common genes and DNA from its merged rows. The sample contains 550,000 to 700,000 distinct CDR3 sequences, roughly 9.9% of them found a single time. Roughly 3% of the sample is held by the ten biggest clonotypes. This same sample was also part of a study on yellow fever vaccine responses in identical twins.

Sequencing was performed on PBMCs. These receptors all stem from a woman aged 18-30 years in good health.

The table lists this clonotype with a few counts. The V and J genes are TRBV7-9 and TRBJ1-6; a possible D gene is TRBD1 (5 bases). CDR3 length equals 15 residues. V gave up 4 bases and J gave up 6 bases, with 13 bases separating them. Germline CDR1 SEHNR, CDR2 FQNEAQ (reference sequence). The CDR3 bases are TGTGCCAGCAGCTCGGGACGGGGAGCTAATTCACCCCTCCACTTT. Translation gives CASSSGRGANSPLHF.

This clonotype was picked up many times. The chain links TRBV3-1 to TRBJ2-1; possible D gene TRBD1, 6 bases. The CDR3 is 13 residues long. Trimming shortened V by 1 base and J by 15 bases, and 16 bases separated the two germline ends. Germline V gene lookup returns CDR1 LGHDT and CDR2 YNNKEL (reference sequence). CDR3 residues: CASSQAQGRVGFF. DNA of the CDR3: TGTGCCAGCAGCCAAGCCCAGGGGAGAGTGGGGTTCTTC.

In its sample, this clonotype was seen many times. V is TRBV5-5 and J is TRBJ2-7; TRBD2 might be the D (5 bases). Germline V gene lookup returns CDR1 SGHKS and CDR2 YYEKEE (reference sequence). V lost 2 bases to trimming and J lost 6 bases, with 12 bases between them. This CDR3 contains 13 residues. The CDR3 region has the DNA TGTGCCAGCAGCTTCGAGGGAACCCTCGAGCAGTACTTC. Its translation is CASSFEGTLEQYF. Combining the CDR3 with reference TRBV5-5 and TRBJ2-7 gives the whole variable domain DAGVTQSPTHLIKTRGQQVTLRCSPISGHKSVSWYQQVLGQGPQFIFQYYEKEERGRGNFPDRFSARQFPNYSSELNVNALLLGDSALYLCASSFEGTLEQYFGPGTRLTVT.

V is TRBV3-1 and J is TRBJ1-4; D unresolved. This CDR3 has 15 amino acids. V was cut by 0 bases and J by 7 bases, with 12 bases left in between. Per germline, CDR1 LGHDT and CDR2 YNNKEL (reference sequence). The CDR3: CASSQDRILSEKLFF. The CDR3 bases are TGTGCCAGCAGCCAAGACAGGATCCTTAGTGAAAAACTGTTTTTT.

V is TRBV5-5 and J is TRBJ2-6; D might be TRBD1 (5 bases). Germline loops: CDR1 SGHKS, CDR2 YYEKEE (reference sequence). This CDR3 is 15 amino acids long. Between the trimmed V and J ends, which lost 1 base and 5 bases, there was a span of 10 bases. The CDR3 loop reads CASSLWVDRANVLTF. In DNA form, the CDR3 reads TGTGCCAGCAGCTTGTGGGTGGACAGGGCCAACGTCCTGACTTTC.

V and J are TRBV7-9 and TRBJ2-2; D is perhaps TRBD2 (6 bases). This CDR3 comprises 16 residues. V lost 5 bases to trimming and J lost 0 bases, with 13 bases between them. Germline values: CDR1 SEHNR, CDR2 FQNEAQ (reference sequence). For the CDR3, the DNA is TGTGCCAGCAGCCCTGGGACTTGGACGAACACCGGGGAGCTGTTTTTT. Translating gives CASSPGTWTNTGELFF.

This clonotype came up many times. The chain couples TRBV18 to TRBJ2-1, with 10 positions matching TRBD1. Germline V CDR1 and CDR2: KGHSH, LQKENI. This CDR3 comprises 15 residues. V lost 6 bases to trimming and J lost 3 bases; unmatched junction nucleotides: 5. The CDR3 region is CASSTGGPIYNEQFF. The CDR3 DNA follows: TGTGCCAGCTCGACAGGGGGCCCCATCTACAATGAGCAGTTCTTC.

The V call is TRBV11-2, the J call TRBJ2-1; D not resolved. Germline CDR1 is SGHAT and CDR2 is FQNNGV. Deletions cut 1 base from V and 0 bases from J, with 19 bases between. CDR3 length equals 19 residues. The CDR3 reads CASSLVVSWVVSSYNEQFF. CDR3 sequence (DNA): TGTGCCAGCAGCTTAGTGGTATCGTGGGTGGTAAGCTCCTACAATGAGCAGTTCTTC. Full variable domain (rest looked up from reference TRBV11-2 and TRBJ2-1): EAGVAQSPRYKIIEKRQSVAFWCNPISGHATLYWYQQILGQGPKLLIQFQNNGVVDDSQLPKDRFSAERLKGVDSTLKIQPAKLEDSAVYLCASSLVVSWVVSSYNEQFFGPGTRLTVL.

This clonotype was counted a few times. The V call is TRBV4-2, the J call TRBJ2-1; 8 bases are shared with TRBD2. J lost 5 bases, V lost 1 base, and 10 bases had no gene match. The CDR3 is 17 amino acids. Germline CDR1 reads LGHNA; CDR2 reads YNFKEQ. The CDR3 here is CASSQGGGLAGHNEQFF. CDR3 nucleotide sequence: TGTGCCAGCAGCCAAGGAGGGGGTCTAGCGGGCCACAATGAGCAGTTCTTC.

The table lists this clonotype with many counts. This chain links TRBV29-1 with TRBJ2-1; perhaps TRBD1 as D (6 bases). The CDR3 is 15 amino acids. V gave up 2 bases and J gave up 12 bases, with 23 bases separating them. Looked up from germline, CDR1 is SQVTM and CDR2 is ANQGSEA. For the CDR3, the DNA is TGCAGCGTTGAACGACCGGGACACCGATCTGGGGGGCAGTTCTTC. Translating gives CSVERPGHRSGGQFF.

The chain combines TRBV7-2 with TRBJ2-3; TRBD1 matches 7 bases. Germline V CDR1 and CDR2: SGHTA, FQGNSA. The CDR3 consists of 14 residues. V gave up 7 bases and J gave up 4 bases; unmatched junction bases: 8. DNA of the CDR3: TGTGCCAGCACCAATACAGGGGCGGCAGATACGCAGTATTTT. Its translation is CASTNTGAADTQYF.

This clonotype was counted between two and nine times. The genes are TRBV4-2 and TRBJ2-3; 11 bases align to TRBD2. V lost 3 bases to trimming and J lost 3 bases; unmatched junction nucleotides: 5. CDR1 is LGHNA and CDR2 is YNFKEQ in the germline V gene. The length of the CDR3 is 16 residues. Here the CDR3 DNA reads TGTGCCAGCAGCCAGGTAGCGGGGGGGCTGACAGATACGCAGTATTTT. Translation: CASSQVAGGLTDTQYF.

This clonotype showed up many times. The J gene is TRBJ2-1, the V gene TRBV10-3; TRBD1 might be the D (6 bases). Germline CDR1 and CDR2: ENHRY and SYGVKD. The CDR3 runs 12 residues. Trimming stripped 10 bases from V and 1 base from J, with 8 bases between. CDR3 in DNA: TGTGCCACCGGACAGTCCTACAATGAGCAGTTCTTC. Protein: CATGQSYNEQFF.

The chain links TRBV6-2 or TRBV6-3 to TRBJ2-3; D gene ambiguous. Trimming pared 2 bases from V and 6 bases from J, leaving 12 bases between. This CDR3 has 14 amino acids. Germline CDR1 and CDR2: MNHEY and SVGEGT. The CDR3 spells CASSYEDLLDTQYF. The CDR3 DNA reads as TGTGCCAGCAGTTACGAGGACCTCTTGGATACGCAGTATTTT.

This clonotype has only a few counts. The J gene is TRBJ2-4, the V gene TRBV7-2; 12 nucleotides line up with TRBD1. The CDR3 contains 17 residues. The germline V gene has CDR1 SGHTA and CDR2 FQGNSA. V was clipped by 2 bases and J by 7 bases; unmatched bases: 9. The chain's CDR3 is CASSLTGTGGSRNIQYF. The CDR3, as DNA: TGTGCCAGCAGCTTAACCGGGACAGGGGGCTCGCGGAACATTCAGTACTTC.

This clonotype was recorded a few times. This CDR3 reads CASSRTAYGYTF. CDR3 nucleotides: TGTGCCAGCAGCCGGACAGCCTATGGCTACACCTTC. This chain links TRBV3-1 with TRBJ1-2; TRBD1 might be the D (6 bases). V shed 4 bases and J shed 4 bases, with 7 bases lying between them. The CDR3 totals 12 residues. Germline CDR1 is LGHDT and CDR2 is YNNKEL (reference sequence). Full variable domain (remainder filled in from reference TRBV3-1 and TRBJ1-2): DTAVSQTPKYLVTQMGNDKSIKCEQNLGHDTMYWYKQDSKKFLKIMFSYNNKELIINETVPNRFSPKSPDKAHLNLHINSLELGDSAVYFCASSRTAYGYTFGSGTRLTVV.

The sample holds many counts of this clonotype. The chain employs TRBV7-2 and TRBJ2-7, with D possibly TRBD2 on 6 matching bases. V was cut by 4 bases and J by 3 bases, with 13 bases left in between. Germline V gives CDR1 SGHTA, CDR2 FQGNSA. The CDR3 contains 14 residues. The CDR3 coding sequence is TGTGCCAGCAGCTCGGGACTCAGAAGCTACGAGCAGTACTTC. It translates to CASSSGLRSYEQYF.

V is TRBV12-3 or TRBV12-4 and J is TRBJ2-5, with D perhaps TRBD1 (5 bases). Trimming stripped 5 bases from V and 4 bases from J, with 14 bases between. This CDR3 region has 14 residues. In nucleotides, the CDR3 is TGTGCCAGCAGTCAGACAGCTCCAGGAGAGACCCAGTACTTC. It yields the protein CASSQTAPGETQYF.

There are many counts of this clonotype. The chain employs TRBV25-1 and TRBJ1-2, with D possibly being TRBD1 (6 bases). With 3 bases removed from V and 5 bases from J, the gap between germline ends came to 7 bases. The CDR3 is made up of 12 amino acids. Germline CDR1 and CDR2: MGHDK and SYGVNS. CDR3 region: CASSDRGYGYTF. CDR3 nucleotide sequence: TGTGCCAGCAGTGACAGGGGTTATGGCTACACCTTC.

This clonotype was picked up a small number of times. One junction end disagrees with the germline gene, perhaps due to a read error. V and J are TRBV7-7 and TRBJ2-2, with a weak D call TRBD2 (6 bases). Germline CDR1 and CDR2: SSHAT and FNYEAQ (reference sequence). The CDR3 loop spans 15 amino acids. CDR3 DNA: TGTGCTAGCAGCTTGAACGGGGGAAGCACCGGGGAGCTGTTTTTT. It is translated as CASSLNGGSTGELFF.

The sample holds a few counts of this clonotype. The CDR3 loop reads CASSSLVAGLHEQYF. The CDR3 nucleotides are TGTGCCAGCAGTTCCCTTGTAGCGGGACTGCACGAGCAGTACTTC. V gene TRBV6-5 combines with J gene TRBJ2-7; 8 bases match TRBD2. The CDR3 spans 15 residues. V shed 4 bases, J shed 5 bases, and the junction held 10 bases outside the gene matches. Per the germline V gene, CDR1 is MNHEY and CDR2 is SVGAGI.

In its sample, this clonotype was seen many times. The chain recombines TRBV11-2 with TRBJ2-2; a possible D gene is TRBD1 (5 bases). Germline values: CDR1 SGHAT, CDR2 FQNNGV. This CDR3 has 15 amino acids. The germline V and J ends were trimmed by 4 bases and 6 bases, with 15 bases remaining between them. The CDR3 DNA reads TGTGCCAGCAGCTCGACCCAAGGGGCGGCCGGGGAGCTGTTTTTT. This codes for CASSSTQGAAGELFF.

J is TRBJ2-7 and V is TRBV27; D not resolved. Germline V gene lookup returns CDR1 MNHEY and CDR2 SMNVEV (reference sequence). CDR3 length: 14 residues. The V end lost 5 bases, the J end lost 6 bases, and 17 bases lay between the germline ends. The CDR3 nucleotides are TGTGCCAGCAGTCCCAAGAGGTATTTCTCCGAGCAGTACTTC. Protein sequence: CASSPKRYFSEQYF.

This chain joins TRBV11-2 and TRBJ1-1; D is possibly TRBD1 (6 bases). Germline CDR1 SGHAT, CDR2 FQNNGV. The CDR3 has 14 amino acids. Trimming shortened V by 5 bases and J by 3 bases, and 13 bases separated the two germline ends. CDR3 sequence (DNA): TGTGCCAGCAGCCAGGGGTATTGGGACACTGAAGCTTTCTTT. Protein sequence: CASSQGYWDTEAFF.

The chain joins TRBV6-4 to TRBJ1-2; D uncertain. Germline CDR1 MRHNA, CDR2 SNTAGT. The V and J ends lost 7 bases and 2 bases respectively, with 14 bases between them. The CDR3 sequence is 14 residues long. CDR3 amino acids: CASKVDAANYGYTF. The CDR3 DNA follows: TGTGCCAGCAAGGTGGACGCTGCGAACTATGGCTACACCTTC.

This chain uses TRBV5-1 with TRBJ1-5; the D gene is possibly TRBD1 (5 bases). V lost 1 base and J lost 1, with 9 bases in between. The CDR3 is 15 residues long. The germline V gene has CDR1 SGHRS and CDR2 YFSETQ. The CDR3 region is CASSLSGASNQPQHF. In DNA form, the CDR3 reads TGCGCCAGCAGCTTGTCCGGGGCGAGCAATCAGCCCCAGCATTTT. Filled out from reference TRBV5-1 and TRBJ1-5, the complete variable domain reads KAGVTQTPRYLIKTRGQQVTLSCSPISGHRSVSWYQQTPGQGLQFLFEYFSETQRNKGNFPGRFSGRQFSNSRSEMNVSTLELGDSALYLCASSLSGASNQPQHFGDGTRLSIL.